The T cell receptor (beta chain) under discussion was sequenced for a study of PD-L1 blockade in urothelial cancer. Overall study: Of 30 or so patients, around 26 were males with bladder-origin urothelial cancer. A median of roughly 150,000 T cells was found in the blood samples. Findings and caveats of the study: Sub-median blood TCR clonality before treatment predicted longer survival.

Time point indicated: pretreatment peripheral blood. This clone was detected only once. What it recognizes is unknown. Generated by immunoSEQ multiplex PCR, the TCRdb table keeps only in-frame clones and is missing some. The sample lists roughly 100,000 clones; around 92% were seen once. The V gene's germline CDR1 is SGHTS and CDR2 YDEGEE. The length of the CDR3 is 14 residues. V shed 1 base and J 4 bases; nucleotides not matched to a gene: 1. The specimen was PBMCs, collected around atezolizumab (anti-PD-L1) treatment. V usage is TRBV5-8 and J usage is TRBJ2-2; TRBD2 matches 7 bases. The clonotype comes from a woman of 80 years or more with urothelial cancer. Here the CDR3 DNA reads TGTGCCAGCAGCTTGTCGGGAGGCACCGGGGAGCTGTTTTTT. This gives the protein CASSLSGGTGELFF. Drawing the rest from reference TRBV5-8 and TRBJ2-2, the complete variable domain is EAGVTQSPTHLIKTRGQQATLRCSPISGHTSVYWYQQALGLGLQFLLWYDEGEERNRGNFPPRFSGRQFPNYSSELNVNALELEDSALYLCASSLSGGTGELFFGEGSRLTVL.